The entry below describes one T cell receptor (beta chain). This entry is derived from a study of shared T cell receptors in the human thymus. Here immunoSEQ multiplex PCR was the method, and the copy in TCRdb shows in-frame clones only, minus some. The sample yields approximately 730,000 clones, roughly 85% seen once. V lost 1 base to trimming and J lost 6 bases, with 16 bases between them. Per the germline V gene, CDR1 is MNHNS and CDR2 is SASEGT. This CDR3 contains 16 residues. The data were also submitted as part of a second study, on human thymus T cells. This second study notes: Infants, healthy and Finnish, who were having corrective surgery for congenital heart defects served as donors. Resections were taken during corrective heart surgery, and the thymus tissue came from these. Within thymic and blood repertoires, V and J gene usage appeared to be biased. Related research described strongly overlapping thymic repertoires in unrelated people.

The sequence came from a girl less than two years old with a congenital heart defect. V gene TRBV6-1 combines with J gene TRBJ2-1, with a possible D match to TRBD2 (6 bases). The sample comprised thymocytes. The CDR3 DNA sequence: TGTGCCAGCAGTGAAGTTACCCCGGACTACCGCAATGAGCAGTTCTTC. This translates into CASSEVTPDYRNEQFF.